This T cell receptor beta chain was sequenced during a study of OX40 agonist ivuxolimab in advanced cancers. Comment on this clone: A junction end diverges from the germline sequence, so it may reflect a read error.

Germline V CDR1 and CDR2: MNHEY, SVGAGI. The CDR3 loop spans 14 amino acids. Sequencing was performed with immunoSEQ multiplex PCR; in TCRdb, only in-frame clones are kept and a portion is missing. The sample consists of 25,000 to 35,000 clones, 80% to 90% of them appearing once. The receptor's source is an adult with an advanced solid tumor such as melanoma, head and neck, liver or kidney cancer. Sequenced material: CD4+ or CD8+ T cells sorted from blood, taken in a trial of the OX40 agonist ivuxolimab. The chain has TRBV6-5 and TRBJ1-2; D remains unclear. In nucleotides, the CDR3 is TGTGCCAGCAGCTACTCAGAGGCTACCTATGGCTACACCTTC. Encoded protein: CASSYSEATYGYTF.